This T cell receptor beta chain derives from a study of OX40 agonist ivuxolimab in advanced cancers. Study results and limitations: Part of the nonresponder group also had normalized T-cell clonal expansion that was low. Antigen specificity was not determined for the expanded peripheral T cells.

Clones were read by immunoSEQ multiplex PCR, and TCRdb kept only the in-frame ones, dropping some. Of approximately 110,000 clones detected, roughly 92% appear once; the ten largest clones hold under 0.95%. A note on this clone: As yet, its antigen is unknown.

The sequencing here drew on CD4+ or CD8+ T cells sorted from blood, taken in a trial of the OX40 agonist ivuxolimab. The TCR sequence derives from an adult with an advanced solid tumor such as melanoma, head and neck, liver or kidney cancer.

CDR3 residues: CASSLGAYYEQYF. The CDR3 DNA is TGCGCCAGCAGCTTGGGCGCCTACTACGAGCAGTACTTC. The gene calls are TRBV5-1 and TRBJ2-7, with no clear D. The V end was cut by 0 bases, the J end by 3 bases, with 7 bases between. CDR1 is SGHRS and CDR2 is YFSETQ in the germline V gene. This CDR3 is built from 13 residues.